This TCR beta chain derives from a study of cytomegalovirus exposure and HLA in healthy donors. General observations from the study: Later, an analysis showed that TCR beta chains associated with HLA were more clonally expanded than others that were equally common. In a later analysis, TCR association rates varied by HLA locus: DRB1 most, HLA-C fewest.

The PCR contained 60 Vbeta and 13 Jbeta primers. Data came from immunoSEQ multiplex PCR; TCRdb stores just in-frame clones and leaves some out. The data show some 110,000 clones, roughly four fifths seen once. Turning to this clone: No antigen is known for it.

Germline V lookup: CDR1 MGHRA, CDR2 YSYEKL. The V and J ends lost 3 bases and 0 bases respectively, with 14 bases between them. The CDR3 is 17 amino acids. The clonotype comes from a man aged 50-60 years in good health and CMV-seronegative. Input material: PBMCs. The V call is TRBV4-1, the J call TRBJ2-2; possibly TRBD1 for D (5 bases). CDR3 coding DNA: TGCGCCAGCAGCCATAGGGGAATTAATACGAACACCGGGGAGCTGTTTTTT. It yields the protein CASSHRGINTNTGELFF.